The 26 T cell receptor beta chains below all came from one sample that was sequenced in a study of T cell changes during pregnancy in multiple sclerosis. Some clones are missing from TCRdb's copy, which holds only in-frame ones; the method was immunoSEQ multiplex PCR. The data contain tens of thousands of clones, roughly nine tenths of them seen just once; the ten biggest clones take up 1.5% to 2%. Sequences were derived from peripheral blood, sampled in the first trimester of pregnancy. Source of these receptors: a female donor in good health, enrolled as a control in a pregnancy study.

The chain joins TRBV27 to TRBJ2-7; TRBD2 might be the D (5 bases). Germline V gene sequence: CDR1 MNHEY, CDR2 SMNVEV (reference sequence). Trimming pared 0 bases from V and 5 bases from J, leaving 14 bases between. This CDR3 is built from 15 residues. The CDR3 DNA reads TGTGCCAGCAGTTTATCGAGTTCGGGAAAGAACGAGCAGTACTTC. It yields the protein CASSLSSSGKNEQYF.

The chain couples TRBV5-4 to TRBJ2-3; 9 bases align to TRBD2. The CDR3 totals 16 residues. Germline CDR1 is SGHNT and CDR2 is YYREEE (reference sequence). V dropped 5 bases and J dropped 7; count of bases not matched to a gene: 14. CDR3 amino acids: CASRSISGSVSHTQYF. In nucleotides, the CDR3 is TGTGCCAGCAGGTCCATTAGCGGGAGTGTATCTCATACGCAGTATTTT.

This chain joins TRBV5-4 and TRBJ2-7; possibly TRBD1 for D (6 bases). Trimming removed 0 bases from V and 1 base from J, with 11 bases in between. The CDR3 is 15 amino acids. The germline V gene encodes CDR1 SGHNT and CDR2 YYREEE (reference sequence). The DNA of the CDR3 is TGTGCCAGCAGCTTGGGGGCAGGGGCTTCCTACGAGCAGTACTTC. Translated, it gives CASSLGAGASYEQYF.

The CDR3 protein is CASSFGLAVYNEQFF. CDR3 DNA: TGTGCCAGCAGCTTCGGCCTAGCGGTATACAATGAGCAGTTCTTC. This sequence joins TRBV7-9 and TRBJ2-1, with TRBD2 identical over 7 bases. The CDR3 spans 15 residues. Germline values: CDR1 SEHNR, CDR2 FQNEAQ (reference sequence). After removal of 3 bases from V and 4 bases from J, the junction contained 6 bases not matched to a gene. The full variable domain, rest sourced from reference TRBV7-9 and TRBJ2-1, is DTGVSQNPRHKITKRGQNVTFRCDPISEHNRLYWYRQTLGQGPEFLTYFQNEAQLEKSRLLSDRFSAERPKGSFSTLEIQRTEQGDSAMYLCASSFGLAVYNEQFFGPGTRLTVL.

The chain is built from TRBV28 and TRBJ2-3, with 7 bases fitting TRBD2. CDR1 and CDR2 (germline): MDHEN, SYDVKM. Trimming cost V 7 bases and J 4 bases; bases outside gene matches: 5. The CDR3 has 13 amino acids. The CDR3 here is CASNLLAADTQYF. CDR3 nucleotide sequence: TGTGCCAGCAATCTTCTAGCGGCAGATACGCAGTATTTT. The entire variable domain, with the rest obtained from reference TRBV28 and TRBJ2-3, is as follows: DVKVTQSSRYLVKRTGEKVFLECVQDMDHENMFWYRQDPGLGLRLIYFSYDVKMKEKGDIPEGYSVSREKKERFSLILESASTNQTSMYLCASNLLAADTQYFGPGTRLTVL.

The chain combines TRBV5-1 with TRBJ2-5; D is unclear. Germline V CDR1 and CDR2: SGHRS, YFSETQ. The CDR3 runs 14 residues. Trimming pared 1 base from V and 0 bases from J, leaving 7 bases between. CDR3 bases: TGCGCCAGCAGCTTGATGCCGGACCAAGAGACCCAGTACTTC. This sequence encodes CASSLMPDQETQYF. The variable domain in full, completed from reference TRBV5-1 and TRBJ2-5, reads KAGVTQTPRYLIKTRGQQVTLSCSPISGHRSVSWYQQTPGQGLQFLFEYFSETQRNKGNFPGRFSGRQFSNSRSEMNVSTLELGDSALYLCASSLMPDQETQYFGPGTRLLVL.

The V and J genes are TRBV7-9 and TRBJ1-1, with D maybe TRBD1 (5 bases). Trimming removed 1 base at V and 1 base at J, with 16 bases between. Germline values: CDR1 SEHNR, CDR2 FQNEAQ (reference sequence). This CDR3 region has 17 residues. The CDR3 region has the DNA TGTGCCAGCAGCTTAGTTGGGGCAGGGAAAGGGAACACTGAAGCTTTCTTT. Translated, it gives CASSLVGAGKGNTEAFF.

This chain links TRBV5-1 with TRBJ2-3; TRBD1 aligns across 7 bases. The germline V gene encodes CDR1 SGHRS and CDR2 YFSETQ. Unmatched junction bases numbered 7, after V lost 3 bases and J lost 0 bases. The CDR3 covers 16 residues. The chain's CDR3 is CASSSTGLESTDTQYF. For the CDR3, the DNA is TGCGCCAGCAGCTCGACAGGGTTGGAAAGCACAGATACGCAGTATTTT.

DNA of the CDR3: TGCGCCAGCAGCCCAAGGGACAGGGGGCGCGGGTACGAGCAGTACTTC. Residues: CASSPRDRGRGYEQYF. The rearrangement links TRBV4-1 to TRBJ2-7; TRBD1 aligns across 12 bases. Losses at the gene ends were 4 bases for V and 4 bases for J; bases not matched to a gene: 8. Germline V gene lookup returns CDR1 MGHRA and CDR2 YSYEKL. CDR3 length equals 16 residues.

This clone appeared a few times. The chain recombines TRBV4-2 with TRBJ1-1; weak D call: TRBD1 (5 bases). CDR3 length equals 16 residues. Germline V gene data show CDR1 as LGHNA and CDR2 as YNFKEQ. V was trimmed by 0 bases and J by 4 bases, leaving 15 bases between them. This CDR3 is CASSQDYGRDGTEAFF. In nucleotides, the CDR3 is TGTGCCAGCAGCCAAGATTACGGCAGGGATGGCACTGAAGCTTTCTTT.

V gene TRBV7-8 combines with J gene TRBJ2-3; tentatively, D is TRBD2 (5 bases). CDR1 is SGHVS, CDR2 FQNEAQ, per germline. V was cut by 4 bases and J by 0 bases, with 20 bases left in between. There are 18 residues in the CDR3. The CDR3: CASSSVLYGGSSTDTQYF. For the CDR3, the DNA is TGTGCCAGCAGCTCAGTCCTGTACGGCGGGTCTAGCACAGATACGCAGTATTTT. Full variable domain (outside the CDR3, taken from reference TRBV7-8 and TRBJ2-3): GAGVSQSPRYKVAKRGQDVALRCDPISGHVSLFWYQQALGQGPEFLTYFQNEAQLDKSGLPSDRFFAERPEGSVSTLKIQRTQQEDSAVYLCASSSVLYGGSSTDTQYFGPGTRLTVL.

The CDR3 region is CASSLAPASGISQGGQDTQYF. In DNA form, the CDR3 reads TGTGCCAGCAGCTTAGCCCCGGCTAGCGGGATTTCTCAGGGTGGCCAGGATACGCAGTATTTT. V gene TRBV7-6 combines with J gene TRBJ2-3, with TRBD2 matching over 9 bases. The CDR3 length is 21 residues. In germline, CDR1 is SGHVS, CDR2 FNYEAQ. Trimming took 0 bases from V and 6 from J; bases not matched to a gene: 22.

This clone is a singleton in its sample. The V and J genes are TRBV6-4 and TRBJ2-3; 8 nucleotides agree with TRBD2. The germline gives CDR1 MRHNA, CDR2 SNTAGT. The CDR3 length is 16 residues. The J segment lost 1 base and the V segment lost 0 bases, leaving 3 bases of the junction unmatched. The CDR3 protein is CASSDSAGVGTDTQYF. DNA of the CDR3: TGTGCCAGCAGTGACTCAGCGGGAGTTGGCACAGATACGCAGTATTTT.

The chain couples TRBV4-1 to TRBJ2-3; no definite D call. The CDR3 loop spans 14 amino acids. V shed 2 bases and J shed 3 bases, with 9 bases lying between them. Germline V gene data show CDR1 as MGHRA and CDR2 as YSYEKL. CDR3 sequence (DNA): TGCGCCAGCAGCCAAACGACACAAACAGATACGCAGTATTTT. This gives the protein CASSQTTQTDTQYF.

This sequence joins TRBV7-9 and TRBJ2-5; TRBD1 agrees at 8 bases. Germline CDR1 SEHNR, CDR2 FQNEAQ (reference sequence). The ends lost 5 bases at V and 2 bases at J; junction bases unmatched: 7. This CDR3 region has 15 residues. The CDR3 region is CASSTPTGEQETQYF. DNA of the CDR3: TGTGCCAGCAGCACCCCGACAGGGGAACAAGAGACCCAGTACTTC.

The chain is built from TRBV5-8 and TRBJ2-1; TRBD2 agrees at 7 bases. Looked up from germline, CDR1 is SGHTS and CDR2 is YDEGEE. The CDR3 is made up of 17 amino acids. The ends lost 4 bases at V and 6 bases at J; junction bases unmatched: 16. CDR3 sequence reads: CASSQLDGTTQINEQFF. The DNA of the CDR3 is TGTGCCAGCAGCCAATTAGACGGGACTACTCAAATCAATGAGCAGTTCTTC.

This chain joins TRBV6-1 and TRBJ2-5; TRBD1 aligns across 8 bases. J gave up 1 base and V 4 bases, and 5 bases lay outside the gene matches. CDR3 size: 15 residues. The germline V gene has CDR1 MNHNS and CDR2 SASEGT. The CDR3 region has the DNA TGTGCCAGCAGTGGGGACAGGACCCCCCAAGAGACCCAGTACTTC. Amino acid sequence: CASSGDRTPQETQYF.

V usage is TRBV5-1 and J usage is TRBJ2-7; 8 bases fit TRBD1. Germline CDR1 reads SGHRS; CDR2 reads YFSETQ. With 2 bases clipped from V and 6 bases from J, the junction kept 10 bases outside the gene matches. This CDR3 region has 15 residues. As DNA, the CDR3 is TGCGCCAGCAGCTTCGTAGGACAGGGCTCGGGCGAGCAGTACTTC. Its translation is CASSFVGQGSGEQYF.

This chain uses TRBV19 with TRBJ2-1, with 7 nucleotides matching TRBD1. The V gene end was trimmed by 5 bases and the J gene end by 8 bases; junction bases not matched to a gene: 9. The V gene's germline CDR1 is LNHDA and CDR2 SQIVND (reference sequence). CDR3 length: 14 amino acids. CDR3 DNA sequence: TGTGCCAGTAGTCTTAACAGGGGAACGGATGAGCAGTTCTTC. Residues: CASSLNRGTDEQFF. Full variable domain (missing parts from reference TRBV19 and TRBJ2-1): DGGITQSPKYLFRKEGQNVTLSCEQNLNHDAMYWYRQDPGQGLRLIYYSQIVNDFQKGDIAEGYSVSREKKESFPLTVTSAQKNPTAFYLCASSLNRGTDEQFFGPGTRLTVL.

The chain recombines TRBV21-1 with TRBJ2-4; the D call TRBD1 from the table was never checked on the DNA. TRBV21-1 is a documented pseudogene. This CDR3 has 17 amino acids. The CDR3 reads CASSERTIRSGKTGQYF. In DNA form, the CDR3 reads TGTGCCAGCAGCGAACGGACAATCCGGTCAGGGAAAACGGGTCAGTACTTC.

V gene TRBV7-2 combines with J gene TRBJ2-3; TRBD1 matches 8 bases. Germline assignment: CDR1 SGHTA and CDR2 FQGNSA. V was pared by 5 bases and J by 1 base, with 2 bases of the junction left unmatched. The CDR3 extends over 14 amino acids. CDR3 nucleotides: TGTGCCAGCAGCAACAGGGGGGGCACAGATACGCAGTATTTT. Protein: CASSNRGGTDTQYF.

This chain links TRBV4-1 with TRBJ2-7; weak D call: TRBD1 (6 bases). The germline V and J ends were trimmed by 4 bases and 0 bases, with 13 bases remaining between them. Germline V lookup: CDR1 MGHRA, CDR2 YSYEKL. The CDR3 extends over 15 amino acids. The CDR3 region is CASSRTTGSSYEQYF. The CDR3 DNA sequence: TGCGCCAGCAGCCGAACGACAGGTAGCTCCTACGAGCAGTACTTC.

The chain carries TRBV13 and TRBJ2-2; 9 bases fit TRBD1. V lost 4 bases and J lost 4; bases outside the gene matches: 7. This CDR3 region has 16 residues. Germline lookup yields CDR1 PRHDT and CDR2 FYEKMQ (reference sequence). CDR3 nucleotide sequence: TGTGCCAGCAGCTCGCGGGGGACAGGGTTCACCGGGGAGCTGTTTTTT. Encoded protein: CASSSRGTGFTGELFF.

The chain carries TRBV18 and TRBJ1-3; no definite D call. The CDR3 extends over 19 amino acids. CDR1 is KGHSH and CDR2 is LQKENI in the germline V gene. The V gene lost 1 base and the J gene lost 1 base, with 20 bases spanning the gap. CDR3 in DNA: TGTGCCAGCTCACCACAGCAGGACGGATTTGGAGGATCTGGAAACACCATATATTTT. The encoded protein is CASSPQQDGFGGSGNTIYF.

There are a few counts of this clone. The chain is built from TRBV6-5 and TRBJ1-5, with D tentatively TRBD1 (6 bases). This CDR3 has 15 residues. The germline V gene has CDR1 MNHEY and CDR2 SVGAGI. Trimming stripped 5 bases from V and 5 bases from J, with 16 bases between. CDR3 nucleotides: TGTGCCAGCAGTCCCGGGGGGCAGGGTTATCAGCCCCAGCATTTT. This gives the protein CASSPGGQGYQPQHF.

This chain joins TRBV27 and TRBJ2-7; the D gene is possibly TRBD2 (5 bases). The germline gives CDR1 MNHEY, CDR2 SMNVEV (reference sequence). The CDR3 totals 16 residues. Trimming shortened V by 6 bases and J by 3 bases, and 21 bases separated the two germline ends. The CDR3 loop reads CASSPSTGGLVYEQYF. The CDR3 DNA reads as TGTGCCAGCAGCCCGTCCACCGGAGGCCTCGTCTACGAGCAGTACTTC.